The rows below give T cell receptor beta chains drawn from one sample of a study of shared clonotypes between healthy human individuals. Generated by immunoSEQ multiplex PCR, the TCRdb table keeps only in-frame clones and is missing some. Of approximately 1,500,000 clones in the sample, around 97% are singletons; the top ten hold 0.95% to 1.5%. Sequenced material: naive CD4+ T cells sorted from blood. These receptors came from a man aged 25-40 years in good health. CDR3s include the opening cysteine and the closing phenylalanine or tryptophan. The D gene is left open where the match is weak. Size is stated for part of the rows, as once, few or many counts, or as a class when the clone is expanded.

v_call	j_call	d_call	clone_size	cdr3_aa	cdr3_nt
TRBV7-9	TRBJ2-7	-	-	CASSSGAVTDSYEQYF	TGTGCCAGCAGCTCCGGGGCGGTGACGGACTCCTACGAGCAGTACTTC
TRBV10-2	TRBJ2-7	TRBD1	-	CASSSRDRGWYEQYF	TGCGCCAGCAGTTCCCGGGACAGGGGATGGTACGAGCAGTACTTC
TRBV10-1	TRBJ2-1	TRBD2	-	CASSAREGQNEQFF	TGCGCCAGCAGTGCGCGGGAGGGCCAGAATGAGCAGTTCTTC
TRBV6-6	TRBJ2-3	TRBD1	-	CASSSPTGVDTQYF	TGTGCCAGCAGTTCTCCGACAGGGGTAGATACGCAGTATTTT
TRBV20-1	TRBJ2-5	-	-	CSARRETQYF	TGCAGTGCTAGACGCGAGACCCAGTACTTC
TRBV11-2	TRBJ2-1	-	-	CASSLGEQFF	TGTGCCAGCAGCTTAGGTGAGCAGTTCTTC
TRBV6-5	TRBJ2-3	-	-	CASSYQLKDTQYF	TGTGCCAGCAGTTACCAGCTAAAAGATACGCAGTATTTT
TRBV15	TRBJ2-1	-	-	CATSRDMGDEQFF	TGTGCCACCAGCAGAGATATGGGGGATGAGCAGTTCTTC
TRBV5-4	TRBJ2-7	TRBD2	-	CASSLGLAGTYEQYF	TGTGCCAGCAGCTTGGGTCTAGCGGGAACCTACGAGCAGTACTTC
TRBV10-1	TRBJ2-5	TRBD2	-	CASSDPGLAETQYF	TGCGCCAGCAGTGACCCCGGACTAGCAGAGACCCAGTACTTC
TRBV6-5	TRBJ1-4	TRBD1	-	CASRGQGDEKLFF	TGTGCCAGCAGGGGACAGGGGGATGAAAAACTGTTTTTT
TRBV11-2	TRBJ1-4	-	few	CASSPQREKLFF	TGTGCCAGCAGCCCTCAGAGAGAAAAACTGTTTTTT
TRBV2	TRBJ2-7	-	-	CASRPGWTLLSYEQYF	TGTGCCAGCAGGCCTGGGTGGACTCTACTCTCCTACGAGCAGTACTTC
TRBV10-3	TRBJ2-7	TRBD1	-	CAISASPQGPSTYEQYF	TGTGCCATCAGTGCTTCTCCACAGGGGCCTTCTACCTACGAGCAGTACTTC
TRBV10-1	TRBJ2-2	-	-	CASSVGPGTGELFF	TGCGCCAGCAGTGTAGGGCCGGGCACCGGGGAGCTGTTTTTT
TRBV4-1	TRBJ2-3	-	-	CASSLLSGGYMSDTQYF	TGCGCCAGCAGCCTTCTTTCCGGCGGGTATATGTCGGATACGCAGTATTTT